A single sample gave rise to the 5 T cell receptor beta chains below, sequenced in a study of cytomegalovirus exposure and HLA in healthy donors. Using immunoSEQ multiplex PCR, the repertoire was profiled, and TCRdb retains in-frame clones only, with some absent. Altogether 230,000 or so clones are present, 85% to 90% being singletons, with the ten largest covering roughly 2.8%. Sequencing input: PBMCs. These receptors were collected from a woman between 18 and 29 years old in good health and CMV-seronegative.

V and J are TRBV5-1 and TRBJ1-1; D is undetermined. The CDR3 runs to 13 residues. CDR1 and CDR2 (germline): SGHRS, YFSETQ. The V end was cut by 3 bases, the J end by 1 base, with 7 bases between. The CDR3 spells CASSSAGNTEAFF. CDR3 nucleotide sequence: TGCGCCAGCAGCTCCGCAGGGAACACTGAAGCTTTCTTT. The complete variable domain, with remaining parts taken from reference TRBV5-1 and TRBJ1-1, reads KAGVTQTPRYLIKTRGQQVTLSCSPISGHRSVSWYQQTPGQGLQFLFEYFSETQRNKGNFPGRFSGRQFSNSRSEMNVSTLELGDSALYLCASSSAGNTEAFFGQGTRLTVV.

The chain employs TRBV6-1 and TRBJ1-1, with D possibly matching TRBD1 (5 bases). V was cut by 6 bases and J by 0 bases, with 8 bases left in between. Per germline, CDR1 MNHNS and CDR2 SASEGT. This CDR3 is 13 amino acids long. DNA of the CDR3: TGTGCCAGCAGCGACAGCATGAACACTGAAGCTTTCTTT. This encodes CASSDSMNTEAFF.

The J gene is TRBJ2-5, the V gene TRBV14; TRBD2 matches at 10 bases. V was pared by 0 bases and J by 2 bases, with 6 bases of the junction left unmatched. Per the germline V gene, CDR1 is SGHDN and CDR2 is FVKESK. This CDR3 is built from 17 residues. The CDR3 nucleotides are TGTGCCAGCAGCCAAGATGTTAGCGGGAGGCCTCAAGAGACCCAGTACTTC. Its protein is CASSQDVSGRPQETQYF. The full variable domain, in which reference TRBV14 and TRBJ2-5 provide the parts outside the CDR3, is EAGVTQFPSHSVIEKGQTVTLRCDPISGHDNLYWYRRVMGKEIKFLLHFVKESKQDESGMPNNRFLAERTGGTYSTLKVQPAELEDSGVYFCASSQDVSGRPQETQYFGPGTRLLVL.

The V and J genes are TRBV19 and TRBJ2-5; a possible D gene is TRBD1 (5 bases). Looked up from germline, CDR1 is LNHDA and CDR2 is SQIVND (reference sequence). The CDR3 length is 13 residues. V was cut by 6 bases and J by 1 base, with 9 bases left in between. CDR3 protein: CASSTGIQETQYF. CDR3 DNA: TGTGCCAGTAGCACAGGAATCCAAGAGACCCAGTACTTC.

The CDR3 region is CSATHRAEQFF. The CDR3 DNA is TGCAGTGCTACGCACAGGGCTGAGCAGTTCTTC. This sequence joins TRBV20-1 and TRBJ2-1, with D tentatively TRBD1 (6 bases). The germline V gene encodes CDR1 DFQATT and CDR2 SNEGSKA (reference sequence). The V and J ends lost 4 bases and 9 bases respectively, with 10 bases between them. This CDR3 spans 11 amino acids.